This is a list of T cell receptor beta chains from one sample in a study of blood T cell repertoires in COVID-19. Here immunoSEQ multiplex PCR was the method, and the copy in TCRdb shows in-frame clones only, minus some. The sample carries about 190,000 clones, roughly nine tenths recorded once. The specimen was peripheral blood. Receptors originate from a man aged 25 to 45 with acute or convalescent COVID-19. Both conserved end residues are part of each CDR3. A D gene is named only where the DNA matches it firmly. Only part of the rows carry a size: once, few, many, or a class if the clone is expanded.

>.|.|TRBV11-3|TRBJ2-3|17
CASSLGGVTSGTDTQYF
TGTGCCAGCAGCTTAGGGGGGGTGACGAGCGGCACAGATACGCAGTATTTT
>.|.|TRBV5-1|TRBJ1-1|14
CASSLSAGNTEAFF
TGCGCCAGCAGTCTTTCCGCTGGCAACACTGAAGCTTTCTTT
>.|.|TRBV5-1|TRBJ2-2|15
CASSPLGQNTGELFF
TGCGCCAGCAGCCCTTTGGGACAGAACACCGGGGAGCTGTTTTTT
>.|.|TRBV6-5|TRBJ1-5|14
CASSYSMNSQPQHF
TGTGCCAGCAGTTACTCGATGAACAGTCAGCCCCAGCATTTT
>.|.|TRBV2|TRBJ1-3|13
CASTTNSGNTIYF
TGTGCCAGCACGACTAACTCTGGAAACACCATATATTTT
>TRBD1|.|TRBV30|TRBJ1-1|13
CAWRTGMNTEAFF
TGTGCCTGGCGGACAGGGATGAACACTGAAGCTTTCTTT
>.|.|TRBV21-1|TRBJ2-7|13
CAPGDFSSYEQYF
TGTGCCCCCGGTGATTTTAGCTCCTACGAGCAGTACTTC
>TRBD2|.|TRBV18|TRBJ2-1|13
CASSPPLRGDRFF
TGTGCCAGCTCACCACCTCTGCGGGGGGATCGGTTCTTC
>.|.|TRBV11-2|TRBJ1-2|13
CASSFVQNYGYTF
TGTGCCAGCAGCTTTGTACAGAACTATGGCTACACCTTC
>.|.|TRBV6-5|TRBJ1-2|15
CASRNPPQAIYGYTF
TGTGCCAGCAGAAATCCTCCACAGGCCATCTATGGCTACACCTTC
>TRBD2|.|TRBV5-1|TRBJ2-7|16
CASSLMASGSSYEQYF
TGCGCCAGCAGCTTGATGGCTAGCGGGAGTTCTTACGAGCAGTACTTC
>TRBD1|.|TRBV6-1|TRBJ1-5|16
CASSDVATGDNQPQHF
TGTGCCAGCAGTGATGTTGCGACAGGGGACAATCAGCCCCAGCATTTT
>.|.|TRBV29-1|TRBJ1-3|11
CSVERGNTIYF
TGCAGCGTTGAAAGGGGGAACACCATATATTTT
>.|.|TRBV6-5|TRBJ2-7|15
CATEPGYGGTYEQYF
TGTGCCACCGAACCCGGGTACGGCGGCACCTACGAGCAGTACTTC
>.|.|TRBV6-5|TRBJ1-5|16
CASSSISGYSNQPQHF
TGTGCCAGCAGTTCCATTTCAGGTTACAGCAATCAGCCCCAGCATTTT
>TRBD2|.|TRBV3-1/TRBV3-2|TRBJ2-1|16
CASSQVLLAGGLEQFF
TGTGCCAGCAGCCAAGTTTTACTAGCGGGGGGGTTGGAGCAGTTCTTC
>TRBD1|.|TRBV4-1|TRBJ2-7|15
CASSRGTGDSYEQYF
TGCGCCAGCAGCCGCGGGACAGGGGACTCCTACGAGCAGTACTTC
>TRBD1|.|TRBV5-1|TRBJ1-1|15
CASKRGSGQGTEAFF
TGCGCCAGCAAACGTGGATCGGGACAGGGAACTGAAGCTTTCTTT
>.|.|TRBV21-1|TRBJ1-2|17
CASSKSPWGGSNYGYTF
TGTGCCAGCAGCAAATCCCCGTGGGGGGGCTCTAACTATGGCTACACCTTC
>TRBD1|.|TRBV5-4|TRBJ1-3|16
CASSLMGGTGGDTIYF
TGTGCCAGCAGCCTGATGGGCGGGACAGGAGGGGACACCATATATTTT
>TRBD2|.|TRBV5-1|TRBJ2-2|15
CASSLVGGPTGELFF
TGCGCCAGCAGCTTGGTGGGAGGGCCGACCGGGGAGCTGTTTTTT
>TRBD1|.|TRBV7-3|TRBJ1-1|14
CASSLAGGNTEAFF
TGTGCCAGCAGCTTAGCAGGGGGGAACACTGAAGCTTTCTTT
>TRBD2|few|TRBV5-1|TRBJ2-1|18
CASSSMGAGGPPYHEQFF
TGCGCCAGCAGCTCTATGGGAGCGGGGGGGCCTCCTTATCATGAGCAGTTCTTC
>TRBD2|.|TRBV4-2|TRBJ2-3|15
CASSQDQRGADTQYF
TGTGCCAGCAGCCAAGATCAGCGGGGGGCAGATACGCAGTATTTT
>.|.|TRBV15|TRBJ2-1|15
CATSRDQGREHEQFF
TGTGCCACCAGCAGAGATCAGGGCAGGGAACATGAGCAGTTCTTC
>TRBD2|once|TRBV5-1|TRBJ2-7|13
CASSLYAGTTQYF
TGCGCCAGCAGCTTATACGCAGGGACTACGCAGTACTTC
>TRBD1|.|TRBV3-1/TRBV3-2|TRBJ1-2|16
CASSQGPGQGNYGYTF
TGTGCCAGCAGCCAAGGTCCGGGACAGGGAAATTATGGCTACACCTTC
>.|.|TRBV29-1|TRBJ2-7|12
CSVRAGPYEQYF
TGCAGCGTTAGAGCAGGGCCCTACGAGCAGTACTTC
>TRBD2|.|TRBV28|TRBJ2-7|14
CASSHSAGVHEQYF
TGTGCCAGCAGTCACTCAGCGGGAGTCCACGAGCAGTACTTC
>.|.|TRBV28|TRBJ1-2|12
CASSLRTYGYTF
TGTGCCAGCAGTTTGAGAACTTATGGCTACACCTTC
>.|.|TRBV28|TRBJ1-1|11
CASSRGTEAFF
TGTGCCAGCAGTCGCGGGACTGAAGCTTTCTTT
>.|.|TRBV11-1|TRBJ2-7|15
CASSLLQGFAYEQYF
TGTGCCAGCAGCTTACTACAGGGATTTGCCTACGAGCAGTACTTC
>.|few|TRBV4-1|TRBJ1-2|15
CASSRLLDSRYGYTF
TGCGCCAGCAGCCGTCTGTTGGACAGCCGCTATGGCTACACCTTC
>TRBD2|.|TRBV9|TRBJ2-5|16
CASSLTRTSATETQYF
TGTGCCAGCAGCCTGACGCGGACTAGCGCTACTGAGACCCAGTACTTC
>.|.|TRBV25-1|TRBJ1-1|11
CASRGNTEAFF
TGTGCCTCCCGGGGTAACACTGAAGCTTTCTTT
>.|.|TRBV12-1|TRBJ2-7|15
CASSTDRDRGREQYF
TGTGCCAGCAGCACGGACCGGGACAGAGGTCGAGAGCAGTACTTC
>.|once|TRBV13|TRBJ1-1|14
CASSLKGGITEAFF
TGTGCCAGCAGCTTAAAAGGGGGTATCACTGAAGCTTTCTTT
>.|few|TRBV5-1|TRBJ2-7|14
CASSLGGGAFEQYF
TGCGCCAGCAGCTTAGGTGGGGGGGCTTTCGAGCAGTACTTC
>TRBD1|.|TRBV6-2/TRBV6-3|TRBJ2-3|15
CASSGQAKNTDTQYF
TGTGCCAGCAGTGGACAGGCCAAAAACACAGATACGCAGTATTTT
>.|once|TRBV9|TRBJ1-3|14
CASSVRRDGNTIYF
TGTGCCAGCAGCGTCCGCAGGGATGGAAACACCATATATTTT
>.|once|TRBV3-1/TRBV3-2|TRBJ2-7|14
CASSQEVSSYEQYF
TGTGCCAGCAGCCAGGAGGTCAGCTCCTACGAGCAGTACTTC
>TRBD1|.|TRBV19|TRBJ1-6|14
CASRRDSQNSPLHF
TGTGCCAGTAGGCGGGACAGCCAAAATTCACCCCTCCACTTT
>TRBD1|.|TRBV5-4|TRBJ1-1|14
CASSLGTGNTEAFF
TGTGCCAGCAGCCTCGGGACAGGGAACACTGAAGCTTTCTTT
>.|.|TRBV27|TRBJ1-2|15
CASSHGGRANYGYTF
TGTGCCAGCAGTCACGGGGGGCGGGCTAACTATGGCTACACCTTC
>.|.|TRBV5-5|TRBJ1-1|13
CASSVYRDTEAFF
TGTGCCAGCAGCGTTTACAGGGACACTGAAGCTTTCTTT
>TRBD1|.|TRBV7-3|TRBJ1-6|14
CASSSQGATSPLHF
TGTGCCAGCAGCTCACAGGGGGCTACGTCACCCCTCCACTTT
>.|.|TRBV6-1|TRBJ1-4|15
CASRRTASTNEKLFF
TGTGCCAGCAGAAGGACAGCATCAACTAATGAAAAACTGTTTTTT
>.|.|TRBV6-5|TRBJ1-5|15
CASSFDTGLDQPQHF
TGTGCCAGCAGTTTTGATACAGGTTTGGATCAGCCCCAGCATTTT
>TRBD1|.|TRBV28|TRBJ2-5|16
CASSTGGQGSWETQYF
TGTGCCAGCAGCACGGGGGGACAGGGGAGTTGGGAGACCCAGTACTTC
>.|.|TRBV5-1|TRBJ2-3|14
CASSVGGYTDTQYF
TGCGCCAGCAGTGTCGGAGGGTACACAGATACGCAGTATTTT
>.|few|TRBV7-2|TRBJ2-3|15
CASSQDYLSTDTQYF
TGTGCCAGCAGTCAGGACTACCTGAGCACAGATACGCAGTATTTT
>.|few|TRBV28|TRBJ1-1|14
CASSRTGRNTEAFF
TGTGCCAGCAGCCGAACAGGGCGGAACACTGAAGCTTTCTTT
>.|.|TRBV24-1|TRBJ2-1|14
CATSEDRPYNEQFF
TGTGCCACCAGTGAAGACAGGCCTTACAATGAGCAGTTCTTC
>.|once|TRBV18|TRBJ2-2|14
CASSPIPRTGELFF
TGTGCCAGCTCACCGATACCGCGGACCGGGGAGCTGTTTTTT
>TRBD2|.|TRBV6-6|TRBJ2-7|13
CASLLGGTYEQYF
TGTGCCAGTCTCCTCGGGGGGACCTACGAGCAGTACTTC
>TRBD2|.|TRBV28|TRBJ2-1|16
CASSSTGLAGVNEQFF
TGTGCCAGCAGTTCAACGGGACTAGCGGGGGTAAATGAGCAGTTCTTC
>TRBD1|.|TRBV7-9|TRBJ2-6|18
CASSLRGTGRSGANVLTF
TGTGCCAGCAGCTTACGTGGGACAGGGCGGTCGGGGGCCAACGTCCTGACTTTC
>.|.|TRBV11-1|TRBJ2-7|14
CASRGTMSSYEQYF
TGTGCCAGCAGAGGGACAATGAGCTCCTACGAGCAGTACTTC
>TRBD2|.|TRBV25-1|TRBJ2-7|17
CASSGGTSGVPPYEQYF
TGTGCCAGCAGTGGAGGGACTAGCGGGGTACCCCCCTACGAGCAGTACTTC